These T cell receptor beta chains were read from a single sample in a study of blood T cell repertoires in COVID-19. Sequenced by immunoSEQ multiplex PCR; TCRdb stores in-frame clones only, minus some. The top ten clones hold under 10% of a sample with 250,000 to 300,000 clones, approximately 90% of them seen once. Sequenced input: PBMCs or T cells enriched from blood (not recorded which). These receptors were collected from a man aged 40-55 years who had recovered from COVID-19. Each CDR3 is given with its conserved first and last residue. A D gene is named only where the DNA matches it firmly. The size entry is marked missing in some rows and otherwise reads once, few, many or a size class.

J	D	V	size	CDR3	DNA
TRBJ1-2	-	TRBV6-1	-	CASSERPGLPYGYTF	TGTGCCAGCAGTGAACGACCGGGACTTCCCTATGGCTACACCTTC
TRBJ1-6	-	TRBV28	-	CASSPAGINSPLHF	TGTGCCAGCTCCCCCGCGGGGATAAATTCACCCCTCCACTTT
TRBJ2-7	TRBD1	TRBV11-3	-	CASSEGQGWDYEQYF	TGTGCCAGCAGCGAGGGACAGGGGTGGGACTACGAGCAGTACTTC
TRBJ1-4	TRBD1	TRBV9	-	CASSARQGGGNEKLFF	TGTGCCAGCAGCGCAAGACAGGGCGGAGGAAATGAAAAACTGTTTTTT
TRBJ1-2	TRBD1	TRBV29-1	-	CSAPTGQGYYGYTF	TGCAGCGCCCCAACCGGACAGGGTTACTATGGCTACACCTTC
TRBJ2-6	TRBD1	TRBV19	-	CASSISGTGGLSGANVLTF	TGTGCCAGTAGTATAAGCGGGACAGGGGGCTTATCTGGGGCCAACGTCCTGACTTTC
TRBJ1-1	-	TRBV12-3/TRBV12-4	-	CASSFRANTEAFF	TGTGCCAGCAGTTTCAGGGCAAACACTGAAGCTTTCTTT
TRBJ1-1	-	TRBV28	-	CASSLSAGSNTEAFF	TGTGCCAGCAGTTTATCGGCAGGTAGTAACACTGAAGCTTTCTTT
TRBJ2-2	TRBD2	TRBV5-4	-	CASSFGLAAGELFF	TGTGCCAGCAGCTTCGGACTAGCGGCCGGGGAGCTGTTTTTT
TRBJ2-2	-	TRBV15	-	CATRGGGVRTGELFF	TGTGCCACCAGGGGTGGCGGGGTGAGGACCGGGGAGCTGTTTTTT
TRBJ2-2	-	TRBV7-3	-	CASSVKGAGELFF	TGTGCCAGCAGCGTCAAAGGGGCCGGGGAGCTGTTTTTT
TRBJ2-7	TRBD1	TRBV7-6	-	CASSLAVQGATEQYF	TGTGCCAGCAGCTTAGCTGTACAGGGGGCGACCGAGCAGTACTTC
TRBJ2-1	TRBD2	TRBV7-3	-	CASSLTGTSRNEQFF	TGTGCCAGCAGCTTAACCGGGACTAGTCGGAATGAGCAGTTCTTC
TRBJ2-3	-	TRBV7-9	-	CASSFQGIRTDTQYF	TGTGCCAGCAGCTTCCAGGGAATCCGCACAGATACGCAGTATTTT
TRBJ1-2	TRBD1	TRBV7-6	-	CASSLDWSGQGASGYTF	TGTGCCAGCAGCTTAGATTGGTCGGGACAGGGGGCATCTGGCTACACCTTC
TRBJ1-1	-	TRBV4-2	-	CASSQVAGVNTEAFF	TGTGCCAGCAGCCAAGTGGCAGGGGTGAACACTGAAGCTTTCTTT
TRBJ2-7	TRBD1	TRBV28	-	CASSLGTGLVQYF	TGTGCCAGCAGTTTGGGGACAGGGTTGGTGCAGTACTTC
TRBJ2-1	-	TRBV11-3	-	CASSLVVRDEQFF	TGTGCCAGCAGCTTAGTGGTCAGGGATGAGCAGTTCTTC
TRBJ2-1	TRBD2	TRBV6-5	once	CASSLAGDDEQFF	TGTGCCAGCAGTCTAGCGGGAGACGATGAGCAGTTCTTC
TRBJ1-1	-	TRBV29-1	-	CSASPIIGDTEAFF	TGCAGCGCCTCCCCCATTATTGGAGATACTGAAGCTTTCTTT
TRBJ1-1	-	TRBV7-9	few	CASQIYGTTEAFF	TGTGCCAGCCAAATTTACGGGACAACTGAAGCTTTCTTT
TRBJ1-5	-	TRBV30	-	CAWSVLGAWESNQPQHF	TGTGCCTGGAGTGTTTTAGGGGCTTGGGAAAGCAATCAGCCCCAGCATTTT
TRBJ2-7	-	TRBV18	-	CASSKQGNEQYF	TGTGCCAGCTCAAAACAGGGAAATGAGCAGTACTTC
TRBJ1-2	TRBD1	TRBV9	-	CASSSRTGENYGYTF	TGTGCCAGCAGCTCCCGGACAGGGGAGAACTATGGCTACACCTTC
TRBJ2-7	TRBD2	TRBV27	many	CASSLSLAGVAGQYF	TGTGCCAGCAGTTTATCACTAGCGGGAGTGGCCGGGCAGTACTTC
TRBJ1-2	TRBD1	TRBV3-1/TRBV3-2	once	CASSQGTGSKGYTF	TGTGCCAGCAGCCAAGGGACAGGGTCGAAAGGCTACACCTTC
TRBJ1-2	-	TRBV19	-	CASSIRSYGYTF	TGTGCCAGTAGTATACGGAGCTATGGCTACACCTTC
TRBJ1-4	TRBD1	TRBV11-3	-	CASSPLITGELFF	TGTGCCAGCAGTCCACTTATTACAGGGGAACTGTTTTTT
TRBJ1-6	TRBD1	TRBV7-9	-	CASSLPGTANSPLHF	TGTGCCAGCAGCTTGCCTGGGACAGCAAATTCACCCCTCCACTTT
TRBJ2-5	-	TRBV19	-	CATSQGSGSGTQYF	TGTGCCACTAGCCAGGGGTCTGGGTCCGGGACCCAGTACTTC
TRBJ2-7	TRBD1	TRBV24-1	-	CATSDGTGIAYEQYF	TGTGCCACCAGTGATGGGACAGGGATCGCCTACGAGCAGTACTTC
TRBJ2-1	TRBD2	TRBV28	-	CASSPRTSGIYNEQFF	TGTGCCAGCAGTCCCCGGACTAGCGGGATTTACAATGAGCAGTTCTTC
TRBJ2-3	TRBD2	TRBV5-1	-	CASSDTSGTDTQYF	TGCGCCAGCAGCGACACTAGCGGCACAGATACGCAGTATTTT
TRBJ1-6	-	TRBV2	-	CASSETAGSFLNSPLHF	TGTGCCAGCAGTGAAACGGCAGGGTCTTTCCTTAATTCACCCCTCCACTTT
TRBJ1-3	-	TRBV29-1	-	CSVSRDISGSTIYF	TGCAGCGTCAGCCGGGACATTTCTGGAAGCACCATATATTTT
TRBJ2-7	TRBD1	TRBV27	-	CASSGVPGTGGYEQYF	TGTGCCAGCAGTGGGGTTCCCGGGACAGGGGGCTACGAGCAGTACTTC
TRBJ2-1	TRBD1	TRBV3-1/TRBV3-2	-	CASSPQGQGYNEQFF	TGTGCCAGCAGCCCCCAAGGACAGGGGTACAATGAGCAGTTCTTC
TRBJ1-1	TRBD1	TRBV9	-	CASSGGQGVAEAFF	TGTGCCAGCAGCGGGGGACAGGGGGTCGCTGAAGCTTTCTTT
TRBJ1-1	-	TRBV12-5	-	CASGVQGNTEAFF	TGTGCTAGTGGTGTTCAGGGTAACACTGAAGCTTTCTTT
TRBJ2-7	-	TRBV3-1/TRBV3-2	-	CASSPRGSQTYEQYF	TGTGCCAGCAGCCCACGGGGGTCCCAGACCTACGAGCAGTACTTC
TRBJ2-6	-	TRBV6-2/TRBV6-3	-	CASSYSSGYSGANVLTF	TGTGCCAGCAGTTACTCCTCAGGTTACTCTGGGGCCAACGTCCTGACTTTC
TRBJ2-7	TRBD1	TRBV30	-	CAWSAWDSSYEQYF	TGTGCCTGGAGTGCGTGGGACAGTTCCTACGAGCAGTACTTC
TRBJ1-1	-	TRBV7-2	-	CASSSGIIGVRGDTEAFF	TGTGCCAGCAGCTCGGGTATCATCGGGGTTCGTGGGGACACTGAAGCTTTCTTT
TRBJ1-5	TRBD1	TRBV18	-	CASSTGVGQPQHF	TGTGCCAGCTCGACAGGGGTAGGTCAGCCCCAGCATTTT
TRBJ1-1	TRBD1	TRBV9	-	CASSPYPLPGQGYTEAFF	TGTGCCAGCAGCCCTTACCCCCTTCCGGGACAGGGTTACACTGAAGCTTTCTTT
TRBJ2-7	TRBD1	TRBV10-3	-	CAISERVTGGYEQYF	TGTGCCATCAGTGAGAGAGTCACAGGGGGCTACGAGCAGTACTTC
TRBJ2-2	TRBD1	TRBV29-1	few	CSVGLGTGGGGELFF	TGCAGCGTTGGTCTTGGGACAGGGGGCGGCGGGGAGCTGTTTTTT
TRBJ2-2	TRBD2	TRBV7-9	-	CASSPTSFGGELFF	TGTGCCAGCAGCCCGACTAGCTTCGGCGGGGAGCTGTTTTTT
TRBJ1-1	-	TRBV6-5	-	CASSPPGVRYGEAFF	TGTGCCAGCAGTCCACCGGGGGTCCGTTACGGTGAAGCTTTCTTT
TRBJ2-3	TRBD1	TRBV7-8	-	CASSPRDRGLPTDTQYF	TGTGCCAGCAGCCCGCGGGACAGGGGCTTACCCACAGATACGCAGTATTTT
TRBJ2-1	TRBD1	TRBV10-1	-	CASSSRTGEQFF	TGCGCCAGCAGTTCAAGGACAGGGGAGCAGTTCTTC
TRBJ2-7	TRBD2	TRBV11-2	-	CASSSWTSGEPYEQYF	TGTGCCAGCAGCTCTTGGACTAGCGGGGAGCCTTACGAGCAGTACTTC
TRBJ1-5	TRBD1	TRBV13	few	CASSSGTGAYSNQPQHF	TGTGCCAGCAGCTCCGGGACAGGGGCATATAGCAATCAGCCCCAGCATTTT
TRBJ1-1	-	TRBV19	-	CASSSTGWGTEAFF	TGTGCCAGTAGTTCCACAGGCTGGGGCACTGAAGCTTTCTTT
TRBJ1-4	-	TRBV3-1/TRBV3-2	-	CASSQGPSPRGLGEKLFF	TGTGCCAGCAGCCAAGGTCCCTCACCCAGGGGATTGGGGGAAAAACTGTTTTTT
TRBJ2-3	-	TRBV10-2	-	CASMFHSSTDTQYF	TGCGCCAGCATGTTTCACTCTAGCACAGATACGCAGTATTTT
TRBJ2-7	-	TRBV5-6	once	CASSLAGDSYEQYF	TGTGCCAGCAGCTTGGCCGGTGACTCCTACGAGCAGTACTTC
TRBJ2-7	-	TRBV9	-	CASSPSGPYEQYF	TGTGCCAGCAGCCCCTCGGGTCCCTACGAGCAGTACTTC